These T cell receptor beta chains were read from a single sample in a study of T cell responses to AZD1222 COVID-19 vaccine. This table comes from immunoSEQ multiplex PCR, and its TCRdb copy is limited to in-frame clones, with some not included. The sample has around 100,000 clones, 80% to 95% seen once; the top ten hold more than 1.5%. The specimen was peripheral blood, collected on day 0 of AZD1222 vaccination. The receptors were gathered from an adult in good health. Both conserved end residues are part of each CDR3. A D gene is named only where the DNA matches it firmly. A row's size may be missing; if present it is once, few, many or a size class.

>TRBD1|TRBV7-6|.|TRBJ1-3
CASSLGGQGRGNTIYF
TGTGCCAGCAGCTTAGGGGGACAGGGTCGTGGAAACACCATATATTTT
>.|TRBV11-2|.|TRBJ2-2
CASSLTAGELFF
TGTGCCAGCAGCTTAACGGCCGGGGAGCTGTTTTTT
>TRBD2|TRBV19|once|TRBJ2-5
CASSPRLAGVAETQYF
TGTGCCAGTAGCCCCAGACTAGCGGGAGTTGCAGAGACCCAGTACTTC
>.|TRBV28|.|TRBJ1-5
CASRPDSSHNQPQHF
TGTGCCAGCAGACCAGACAGCTCCCACAATCAGCCCCAGCATTTT
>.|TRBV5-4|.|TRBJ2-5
CASSLGGKKETQYF
TGTGCCAGCAGCTTGGGGGGAAAAAAAGAGACCCAGTACTTC
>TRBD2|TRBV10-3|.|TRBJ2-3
CAIMEPGLNTDTQYF
TGTGCCATCATGGAACCGGGACTAAACACAGATACGCAGTATTTT
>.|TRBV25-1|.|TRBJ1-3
CASSEYARIDSGNTIYF
TGTGCCAGCAGTGAATATGCCCGTATAGACTCTGGAAACACCATATATTTT
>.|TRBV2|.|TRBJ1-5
CASSEWGGGRPQHF
TGTGCCAGCAGTGAATGGGGCGGGGGCAGGCCCCAGCATTTT
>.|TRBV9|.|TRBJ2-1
CASSVQGGNEQFF
TGTGCCAGCAGCGTACAGGGAGGCAATGAGCAGTTCTTC
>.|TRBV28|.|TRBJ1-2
CASRTPGTVNYGYTF
TGTGCCAGCAGGACCCCCGGGACGGTTAACTATGGCTACACCTTC
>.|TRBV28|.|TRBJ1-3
CASSVPGDTIYF
TGTGCCAGCAGTGTGCCGGGGGACACCATATATTTT
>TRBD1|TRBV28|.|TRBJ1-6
CASSPDRGYSPLHF
TGTGCCAGCAGCCCTGACAGGGGATATTCACCCCTCCACTTT
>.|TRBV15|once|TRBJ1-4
CATSRVQNINEKLFF
TGTGCCACCAGCAGAGTACAGAATATTAATGAAAAACTGTTTTTT
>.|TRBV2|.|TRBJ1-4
CASRQDVATNEKLFF
TGTGCCAGCAGACAAGACGTAGCAACTAATGAAAAACTGTTTTTT
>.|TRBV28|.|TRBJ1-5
CASSLEEHIQPQHF
TGTGCCAGCAGTTTGGAGGAACACATCCAGCCCCAGCATTTT
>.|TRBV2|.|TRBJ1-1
CASSEVDTEAFF
TGTGCCAGCAGTGAAGTGGACACTGAAGCTTTCTTT
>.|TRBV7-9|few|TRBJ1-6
CASSSFGQTMNSPLHF
TGTGCCAGCAGCTCCTTTGGACAGACAATGAATTCACCCCTCCACTTT
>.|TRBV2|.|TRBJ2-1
CASGGGTAPGPEFF
TGTGCCAGCGGAGGAGGAACAGCCCCCGGACCAGAGTTCTTC
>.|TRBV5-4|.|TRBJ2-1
CASFLGGSSYNEQFF
TGTGCCAGCTTTTTAGGAGGAAGCTCCTACAATGAGCAGTTCTTC
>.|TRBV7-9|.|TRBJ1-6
CASTPRLGDSPLHF
TGTGCCAGCACCCCTCGTCTGGGGGATTCACCCCTCCACTTT
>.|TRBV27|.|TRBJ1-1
CASSLRGIEVRGVHTEAFF
TGTGCCAGCAGTTTAAGAGGGATCGAGGTACGAGGGGTCCACACTGAAGCTTTCTTT
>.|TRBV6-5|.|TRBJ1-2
CASSYAGDKNYGYTF
TGTGCCAGCAGTTACGCGGGGGATAAAAACTATGGCTACACCTTC
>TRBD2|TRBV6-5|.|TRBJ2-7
CASSYLREGPYEQYF
TGTGCCAGCAGTTATTTGCGGGAGGGCCCCTACGAGCAGTACTTC
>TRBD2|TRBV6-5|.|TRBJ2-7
CASSTPAGGAYEQYF
TGTGCCAGCAGTACTCCAGCGGGAGGTGCCTACGAGCAGTACTTC
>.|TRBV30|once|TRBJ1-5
CAWSADSNQPQHF
TGTGCCTGGAGTGCCGATAGCAATCAGCCCCAGCATTTT
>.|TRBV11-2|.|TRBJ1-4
CASSPTSGPGKKLFF
TGTGCCAGCAGCCCCACGAGCGGGCCTGGAAAAAAACTGTTTTTT
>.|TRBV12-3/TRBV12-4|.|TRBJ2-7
CASSLAGYEQYF
TGTGCCAGCAGTTTAGCGGGGTACGAGCAGTACTTC
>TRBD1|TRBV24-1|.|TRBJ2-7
CATSDSSKGTVNYEQYF
TGTGCCACCAGTGATTCTTCAAAAGGGACAGTAAACTACGAGCAGTACTTC
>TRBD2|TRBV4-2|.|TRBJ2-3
CASSSNPAGETTDTQYF
TGTGCCAGCAGCAGCAACCCAGCGGGAGAAACCACAGATACGCAGTATTTT
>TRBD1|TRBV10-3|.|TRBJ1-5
CAISEDRGGNQPQHF
TGTGCCATCAGTGAAGACAGGGGGGGAAATCAGCCCCAGCATTTT
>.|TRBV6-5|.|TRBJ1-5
CASRYIAGQPQHF
TGTGCCAGCAGATACATAGCTGGGCAGCCCCAGCATTTT
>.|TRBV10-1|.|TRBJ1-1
CASPSLSDSYNTEAFF
TGCGCCAGCCCGAGCCTCTCCGACAGTTATAACACTGAAGCTTTCTTT
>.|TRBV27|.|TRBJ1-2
CASSVGGGYGYTF
TGTGCCAGCAGCGTAGGGGGGGGCTATGGCTACACCTTC
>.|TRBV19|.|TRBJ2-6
CASSIDGPFSGANVLTF
TGTGCCAGTAGTATAGACGGACCGTTCTCTGGGGCCAACGTCCTGACTTTC
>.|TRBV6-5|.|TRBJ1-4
CASSYSKVLGEKLFF
TGTGCCAGCAGTTACTCGAAAGTACTCGGGGAAAAACTGTTTTTT
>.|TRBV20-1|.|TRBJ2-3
CSARLAYTQYF
TGCAGTGCTAGACTAGCGTATACGCAGTATTTT
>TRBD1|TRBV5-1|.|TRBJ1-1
CASSLDRGDLGAFF
TGCGCCAGCAGCTTGGACAGGGGGGATTTAGGAGCTTTCTTT